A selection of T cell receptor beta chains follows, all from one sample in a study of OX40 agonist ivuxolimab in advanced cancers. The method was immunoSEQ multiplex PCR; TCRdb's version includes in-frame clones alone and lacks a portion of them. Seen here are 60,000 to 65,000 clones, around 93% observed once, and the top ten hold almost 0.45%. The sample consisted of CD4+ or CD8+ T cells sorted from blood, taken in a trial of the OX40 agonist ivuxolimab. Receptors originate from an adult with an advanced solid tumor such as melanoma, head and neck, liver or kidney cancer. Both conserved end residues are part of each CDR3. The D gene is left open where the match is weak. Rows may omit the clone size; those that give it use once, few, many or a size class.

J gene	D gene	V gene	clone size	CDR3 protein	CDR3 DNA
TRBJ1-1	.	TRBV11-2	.	CASSLYSEAFF	TGTGCCAGCAGCTTGTACTCTGAAGCTTTCTTT
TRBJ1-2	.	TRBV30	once	CAWSVGGYYGYTF	TGTGCCTGGAGTGTTGGTGGTTACTATGGCTACACCTTC
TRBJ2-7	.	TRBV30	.	CASNKQGGEQYF	TGTGCCTCCAACAAACAGGGAGGCGAGCAGTACTTC
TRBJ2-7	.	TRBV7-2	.	CASSFDWAYEQYF	TGTGCCAGCAGCTTCGACTGGGCCTACGAGCAGTACTTC
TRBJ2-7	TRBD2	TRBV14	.	CASSQTAGGPYEQYF	TGTGCCAGCAGCCAAACGGCGGGAGGGCCCTACGAGCAGTACTTC
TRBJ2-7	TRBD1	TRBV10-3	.	CAISGDRGYEQYF	TGTGCCATCAGTGGGGACAGGGGCTACGAGCAGTACTTC
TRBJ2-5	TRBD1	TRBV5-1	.	CASSLAGQGGETQYF	TGCGCCAGCAGCTTGGCCGGACAGGGCGGAGAGACCCAGTACTTC
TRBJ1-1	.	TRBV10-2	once	CASSEASWGSNTEAFF	TGCGCCAGCAGTGAGGCTTCGTGGGGTTCGAACACTGAAGCTTTCTTT
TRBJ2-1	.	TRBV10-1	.	CASSESGRNEQFF	TGCGCCAGCAGTGAGTCGGGACGCAATGAGCAGTTCTTC
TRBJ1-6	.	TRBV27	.	CASSFEGSPLHF	TGTGCCAGCAGTTTCGAAGGGTCACCCCTCCACTTT
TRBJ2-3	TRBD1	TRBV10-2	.	CASSMDRVTTDTQYF	TGCGCCAGCAGTATGGACAGGGTCACCACAGATACGCAGTATTTT
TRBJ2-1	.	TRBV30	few	CAWTASFNEQFF	TGTGCCTGGACGGCTAGCTTCAATGAGCAGTTCTTC
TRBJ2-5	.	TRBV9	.	CASSVAFGSGAQYF	TGTGCCAGCAGCGTAGCTTTCGGCTCTGGGGCCCAGTACTTC
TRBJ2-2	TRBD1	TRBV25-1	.	CASSDGTGNTGELFF	TGTGCCAGCAGTGACGGGACAGGGAACACCGGGGAGCTGTTTTTT
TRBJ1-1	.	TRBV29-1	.	CSVLTVNTEAFF	TGCAGCGTGTTGACGGTTAACACTGAAGCTTTCTTT
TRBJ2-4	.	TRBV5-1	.	CASSSDLGDIQYF	TGCGCCAGCAGCTCAGACCTGGGGGACATTCAGTACTTC
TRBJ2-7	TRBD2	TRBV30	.	CAWRWGGASYEQYF	TGTGCCTGGAGATGGGGGGGAGCTAGTTACGAGCAGTACTTC
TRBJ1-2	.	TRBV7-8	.	CASSLGSGDGYTF	TGTGCCAGCAGCTTAGGTTCTGGTGATGGCTACACCTTC
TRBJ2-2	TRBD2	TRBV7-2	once	CASSFFTGRVTGELFF	TGTGCCAGCAGCTTTTTCACCGGGAGGGTCACCGGGGAGCTGTTTTTT
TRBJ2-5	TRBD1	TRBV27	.	CASRRTGQETQYF	TGTGCCAGCAGGAGGACAGGGCAAGAGACCCAGTACTTC
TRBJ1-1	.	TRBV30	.	CAWSVGAVADTEAFF	TGTGCCTGGAGTGTAGGGGCCGTCGCGGACACTGAAGCTTTCTTT
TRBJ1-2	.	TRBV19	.	CASSNPPWTHGYTF	TGTGCCAGTAGTAATCCCCCCTGGACCCATGGCTACACCTTC
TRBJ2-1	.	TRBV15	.	CATSRAGDKNEQFF	TGTGCCACCAGCAGAGCGGGGGACAAAAATGAGCAGTTCTTC
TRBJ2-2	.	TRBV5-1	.	CASEQGTNTGELFF	TGCGCCAGCGAGCAGGGAACGAACACCGGGGAGCTGTTTTTT
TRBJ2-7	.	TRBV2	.	CASKWGDEQYF	TGTGCCAGCAAGTGGGGCGACGAGCAGTACTTC
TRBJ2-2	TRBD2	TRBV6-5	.	CASSYHGLAGTGELFF	TGTGCCAGCAGTTACCACGGACTAGCCGGGACCGGGGAGCTGTTTTTT
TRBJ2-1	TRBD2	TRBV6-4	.	CASSEKGLASNEQFF	TGTGCCAGCAGTGAAAAGGGACTAGCCTCAAATGAGCAGTTCTTC